Following are 2 T cell receptor beta chains from one sample sequenced in a study of T cells in Graves' hyperthyroidism and ophthalmopathy. Amplified TCR beta CDR3 regions came from RNA transcripts. The HTBI primer set served for first-round RT-PCR of the TCR CDR3. MiXCR, applied by TCRdb to the multiplex PCR reads, yields one record per CDR3 protein. The sample holds approximately 600,000 distinct CDR3 sequences, around 20% seen once. The sample was blood. Receptors originate from a man aged 30 to 39 with Graves' ophthalmopathy.

This clonotype was seen only a few times. The chain uses TRBV7-9 and TRBJ1-6; the D gene is possibly TRBD1 (6 bases). The CDR3 length is 14 residues. V was clipped by 6 bases and J by 5 bases, with 11 bases between them. Germline V gene data show CDR1 as SEHNR and CDR2 as FQNEAQ (reference sequence). The CDR3 DNA reads TGTGCCAGCAGACCGGACAGCAATAATTCACCCCTCCACTTT. This sequence encodes CASRPDSNNSPLHF.

Remarks on this clonotype: A much larger clone differs by one base, so this may be a read error. The chain uses TRBV7-2 and TRBJ2-2; D gene ambiguous. V lost 1 base and J lost 7, with 10 bases in between. This CDR3 has 14 amino acids. In germline, CDR1 is SGHTA, CDR2 FQGNSA. The CDR3 nucleotides are TGTGCCAGCAGCTTAGTGGGGTCGGTCGGGGAGCTGTTTTTT. Protein: CASSLVGSVGELFF.